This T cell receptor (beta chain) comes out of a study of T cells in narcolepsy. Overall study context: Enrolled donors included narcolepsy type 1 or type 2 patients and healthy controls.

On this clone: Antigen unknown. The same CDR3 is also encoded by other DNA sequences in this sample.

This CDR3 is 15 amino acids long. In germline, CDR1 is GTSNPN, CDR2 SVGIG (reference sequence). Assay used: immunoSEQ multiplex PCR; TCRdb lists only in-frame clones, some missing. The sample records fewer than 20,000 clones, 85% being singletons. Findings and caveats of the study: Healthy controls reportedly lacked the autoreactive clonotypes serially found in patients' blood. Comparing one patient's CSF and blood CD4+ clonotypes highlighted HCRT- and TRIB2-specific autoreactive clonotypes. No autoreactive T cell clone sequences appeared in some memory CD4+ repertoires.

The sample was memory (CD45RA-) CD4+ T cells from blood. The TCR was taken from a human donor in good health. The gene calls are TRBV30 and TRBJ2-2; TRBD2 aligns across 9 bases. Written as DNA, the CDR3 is TGTGCACGGAGCCGCAGCGGGGGGCGGGGCGGGGAGCTGTTTTTT. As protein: CARSRSGGRGGELFF. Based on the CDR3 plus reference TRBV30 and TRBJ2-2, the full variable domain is SQTIHQWPATLVQPVGSPLSLECTVEGTSNPNLYWYRQAAGRGLQLLFYSVGIGQISSEVPQNLSASRPQDRQFILSSKKLLLSDSGFYLCARSRSGGRGGELFFGEGSRLTVL.